Sequencing of this TCR beta chain was carried out in a study of T cell repertoires in aging, cancer and after chemotherapy. A mixed TRB-A/B primer pool amplified rearranged TRB by multiplex touch-down PCR. One entry per CDR3 protein, called by TCRdb with MiXCR from the multiplex PCR reads. Of roughly 10,000 distinct CDR3 sequences in the sample, 20% to 30% were seen once. The template was genomic DNA from peripheral blood, not RNA. V was shortened by 5 bases and J by 0 bases, with 7 bases between the two germline ends. CDR1 is SGHRS and CDR2 is YFSETQ in the germline V gene. This CDR3 has 13 residues.

Source material: blood. The gene calls are TRBV5-1 and TRBJ2-3; the D gene is possibly TRBD1 (5 bases). This TCR came from a human donor in good health. As DNA, the CDR3 is TGCGCCAGCAGACAGGAGAGCACAGATACGCAGTATTTT. This codes for CASRQESTDTQYF.